The source of this T cell receptor (beta chain) is a study of shared clonotypes between healthy human individuals. This clone has more than one count but fewer than ten. The assay was immunoSEQ multiplex PCR, and TCRdb's table has in-frame clones only and misses some. The sample holds around 83,000 clones, 60% to 65% seen once. The V and J ends lost 2 bases and 2 bases respectively, with 13 bases between them. Germline-derived CDR1 and CDR2 are SEHNR and FQNEAQ (reference sequence). The CDR3 runs 16 residues. The chain has TRBV7-9 and TRBJ1-5; possible D gene TRBD1, 5 bases. Specimen: memory CD8+ T cells sorted from blood. The subset is: CD45RO+ cells pooled with CCR7-negative TemRA cells. The sequence derives from a man aged 25 to 45 in good health. The CDR3 DNA reads as TGTGCCAGCAGCTTATCCCCGCAGGGCGGCAATCAGCCCCAGCATTTT. This codes for CASSLSPQGGNQPQHF.